This entry features one T cell receptor (beta chain) sequence. These data belong to a study of blood T cell repertoires in COVID-19. At the level of the study: Samples taken during acute and convalescent COVID-19 were collected in the United States, Italy and Spain.

Sequencing was performed with immunoSEQ multiplex PCR; in TCRdb, only in-frame clones are kept and a portion is missing. The profile covers about 200,000 clones, with 84% appearing a single time and around 7% taken by the ten largest. Two negative PCRs, clearance, or symptom resolution were required of recovered Cohort 3 donors. V shed 1 base and J 3 bases; nucleotides not matched to a gene: 3. This CDR3 is 14 amino acids long. Germline CDR1 MNHNS, CDR2 SASEGT. The chain carries TRBV6-1 and TRBJ2-7, with 7 bases identical to TRBD1. The sequence came from a man in his forties who had recovered from COVID-19. The source material was PBMCs or T cells enriched from blood (not recorded which). DNA for the CDR3: TGTGCCAGCAGTGAAGAGGGGGCCATCTACGAGCAGTACTTC. Translation gives CASSEEGAIYEQYF.